Listed below are T cell receptor beta chains from one sample, sequenced in a study of OX40 agonist ivuxolimab in advanced cancers. The assay was immunoSEQ multiplex PCR, and TCRdb's table has in-frame clones only and misses some. The sample contains 55,000 to 85,000 clones, 90% to 95% of which appear only once. The material was CD4+ or CD8+ T cells sorted from blood, obtained in a trial of the OX40 agonist ivuxolimab. All receptors come from an adult with an advanced solid tumor such as melanoma, head and neck, liver or kidney cancer. Each CDR3 is given with its conserved first and last residue. Size is omitted from some rows. Given values are once, few, many or a class for expanded clones.

abundance: -
v_gene: TRBV11-3
CDR3aa: CASSTKPNTEAFF

abundance: -
v_gene: TRBV4-2
CDR3aa: CASSQVGPMRVTDTQYF

abundance: -
v_gene: TRBV27
CDR3aa: CASSFSGDSKTGELFF

abundance: -
v_gene: TRBV18
CDR3aa: CASSPLVPAGSPQETQYF

abundance: -
v_gene: TRBV11-2
CDR3aa: CASSLAASGYGYTF

abundance: once
v_gene: TRBV19
CDR3aa: CASSITGPPGGEKLFF

abundance: -
v_gene: TRBV19
CDR3aa: CASKGGQSNTEAFF

abundance: -
v_gene: TRBV19
CDR3aa: CASSIYGTNTEAFF

abundance: -
v_gene: TRBV29-1
CDR3aa: CSGKTGIPEAFF

abundance: -
v_gene: TRBV6-1
CDR3aa: CASGLQQSYTF

abundance: -
v_gene: TRBV30
CDR3aa: CAWSGGAGNTIYF

abundance: -
v_gene: TRBV5-4
CDR3aa: CASSRGPDRGYGYTF

abundance: -
v_gene: TRBV28
CDR3aa: CASGLAGAFVRQETQYF

abundance: -
v_gene: TRBV25-1
CDR3aa: CASSLAAGATQYF

abundance: -
v_gene: TRBV5-6
CDR3aa: CASSSRGSSNQPQHF

abundance: once
v_gene: TRBV7-6
CDR3aa: CASSPRQLPTSPGTQYF

abundance: -
v_gene: TRBV11-3
CDR3aa: CASSPTQGTYEQYF

abundance: -
v_gene: TRBV11-2
CDR3aa: CASSRFRAYTDTQYF

abundance: -
v_gene: TRBV28
CDR3aa: CASSNRLSSYEQYF

abundance: few
v_gene: TRBV28
CDR3aa: CASHYGADNTEAFF

abundance: -
v_gene: TRBV6-6
CDR3aa: CASSLGQPKETQYF

abundance: -
v_gene: TRBV6-6
CDR3aa: CASSFSGGNEQFF

abundance: -
v_gene: TRBV7-9
CDR3aa: CASSPKTEPSSYNEQFF

abundance: -
v_gene: TRBV9
CDR3aa: CASSRYGGGTDTQYF

abundance: -
v_gene: TRBV30
CDR3aa: CAWSVDSSGNTIYF

abundance: -
v_gene: TRBV5-1
CDR3aa: CASSPEPRGTNEKLFF

abundance: -
v_gene: TRBV28
CDR3aa: CASRTGQGNYGYTF